The present TCR beta chain was sequenced within a study of beta chain features in type 1 diabetes. Across the study: Sorted cells numbering around 100,000,000 were examined across all samples. Points from the study as a whole: TCRB CDR3s from Type 1 diabetes patients were moderately but significantly shorter in all four CD4+ subsets.

Via the markers CD45RO/CCR7/CD25/CD127/CD95/CD27, stem cell-like memory, regulatory, central memory and naive CD4+ cells were sorted. What was sequenced were expressed TCRB transcripts, since all of the isolated RNA had been reverse transcribed. Naive, central memory and regulatory T cell samples averaged about 3.57 million reads. Repertoires were generated with immunoSEQ multiplex PCR, while TCRdb's copy carries only in-frame clones and drops some. Of hundreds of thousands of clones listed, 9.6% are singletons. This clone has a handful of counts. The antigen is not known. The source of this sequence is a woman aged 18-29 years in good health. Material: naive CD4+ T cells from blood.

The CDR3 here is CASSPLGGARTDTQYF. The CDR3 DNA reads TGTGCCAGCAGCCCCCTGGGGGGGGCTCGCACAGATACGCAGTATTTT. This chain joins TRBV7-2 and TRBJ2-3; possible D gene TRBD2, 7 bases. Deletions cut 5 bases from V and 1 base from J, with 16 bases between. Germline assignment: CDR1 SGHTA and CDR2 FQGNSA. The CDR3 is made up of 16 amino acids.